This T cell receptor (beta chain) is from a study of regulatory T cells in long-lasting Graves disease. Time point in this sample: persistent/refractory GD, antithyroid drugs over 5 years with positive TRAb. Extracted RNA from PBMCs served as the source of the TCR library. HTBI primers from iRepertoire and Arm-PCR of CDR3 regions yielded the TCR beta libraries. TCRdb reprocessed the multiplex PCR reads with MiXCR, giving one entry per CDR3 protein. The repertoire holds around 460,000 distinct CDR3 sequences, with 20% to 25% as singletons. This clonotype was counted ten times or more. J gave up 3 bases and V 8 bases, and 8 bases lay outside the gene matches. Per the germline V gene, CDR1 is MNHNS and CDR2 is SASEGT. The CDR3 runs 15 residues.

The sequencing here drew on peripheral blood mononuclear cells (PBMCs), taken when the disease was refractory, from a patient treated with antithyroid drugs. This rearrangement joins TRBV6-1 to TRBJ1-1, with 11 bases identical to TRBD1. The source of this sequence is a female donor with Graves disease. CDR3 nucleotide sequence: TGTGCCAGCCTTACGGACAGGGGGCGAGACACTGAAGCTTTCTTT. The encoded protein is CASLTDRGRDTEAFF.